This entry features one TCR beta chain sequence. Antigen unknown. This entry comes from a study of multiple sclerosis patients with progressive multifocal leukoencephalopathy. Study-wide results and limits: Whether JC virus or general immunocompromise explains the findings remained unclear.

CDR1 is MNHNS, CDR2 SASEGT, per germline. This CDR3 is built from 15 residues. Trimming pared 2 bases from V and 0 bases from J, leaving 8 bases between. The repertoire was sequenced with immunoSEQ multiplex PCR; TCRdb's copy has only in-frame clones and lacks some. Of approximately 27,000 clones detected, roughly 85% appear once; the ten largest clones hold 9.5% to 15%. Time point given: time of PML onset. JC virus DNA in cerebrospinal fluid confirmed the PML diagnosis. PML in natalizumab-treated patients developed after between about 15 and 60 months of natalizumab therapy. This sequence was found in a woman aged 25 to 45 with progressive multifocal leukoencephalopathy. The rearrangement joins TRBV6-1 to TRBJ2-4, with D possibly being TRBD2 (5 bases). The starting material was PBMCs, obtained from a patient treated with natalizumab. DNA for the CDR3: TGTGCCAGCAGTGAAAGGGAGTTAGCCAAAAACATTCAGTACTTC. Translated: CASSERELAKNIQYF.